The 17 T cell receptor beta chains below all came from one sample that was sequenced in a study of shared clonotypes between healthy human individuals. Terminally differentiated effector memory CD45RA+ cells were left out of the naive CD8 fraction, which was CD45RO-negative and positively selected for CCR7. Clones were sequenced by immunoSEQ multiplex PCR, and TCRdb holds only the in-frame ones, with some missing. In the table there are hundreds of thousands of clones, roughly 98% of which are singletons. Sequences were obtained from naive CD8+ T cells sorted from blood. The receptors here all came from a man aged 25 to 40 in good health.

To note about this clone: The same CDR3 is also encoded by other DNA sequences in this sample. The chain uses TRBV7-9 and TRBJ2-5; 10 bases match TRBD2. CDR1 is SEHNR, CDR2 FQNEAQ, per germline (reference sequence). Trimming cost V 1 base and J 2 bases; bases outside gene matches: 1. The CDR3 has 15 residues. CDR3 sequence (DNA): TGTGCCAGCAGCTTAGGGACTAGCGGACAAGAGACCCAGTACTTC. Its protein is CASSLGTSGQETQYF.

This chain uses TRBV27 with TRBJ2-3; TRBD2 matches 14 bases. Germline-derived CDR1 and CDR2 are MNHEY and SMNVEV (reference sequence). The CDR3 spans 17 residues. J was trimmed by 3 bases and V by 6 bases; bases with no gene match: 8. Here the CDR3 DNA reads TGTGCCAGCAGGACTAGCGGGAGGGCAGGGTGGACAGATACGCAGTATTTT. This codes for CASRTSGRAGWTDTQYF.

V usage is TRBV9 and J usage is TRBJ2-1, with 11 nucleotides matching TRBD2. Trimming cost V 4 bases and J 8 bases; bases outside gene matches: 5. The germline gives CDR1 SGDLS, CDR2 YYNGEE. The CDR3 spans 14 residues. The CDR3 here is CASSPTSGDHEQFF. The CDR3 coding sequence is TGTGCCAGCAGCCCGACTAGCGGGGACCATGAGCAGTTCTTC.

The CDR3 loop reads CSVSDTGELFF. The CDR3 DNA follows: TGCAGCGTCTCTGACACCGGGGAGCTGTTTTTT. The V and J genes are TRBV20-1 and TRBJ2-2; no clear D gene. The CDR3 has 11 amino acids. Per the germline V gene, CDR1 is DFQATT and CDR2 is SNEGSKA (reference sequence).

The chain couples TRBV7-6 to TRBJ2-1, with a possible D match to TRBD2 (6 bases). The CDR3 is 14 amino acids. The V end was cut by 3 bases, the J end by 5 bases, with 11 bases between. The V gene's germline CDR1 is SGHVS and CDR2 FNYEAQ. This chain's CDR3 is CASSFRLGDNEQFF. The CDR3, as DNA: TGTGCCAGCAGCTTTCGACTAGGAGACAATGAGCAGTTCTTC.

The chain joins TRBV5-6 to TRBJ2-7, with D perhaps given as TRBD1 or TRBD2 (6 bases each). V was cut by 0 bases and J by 0 bases, with 10 bases left in between. The germline CDR1 and CDR2 sequences are SGHDT and YYEEEE. There are 15 residues in the CDR3. The DNA for the CDR3 is TGTGCCAGCAGCTTGGCCGGGGGCATCTCCTACGAGCAGTACTTC. It specifies CASSLAGGISYEQYF.

This clone has only one observation. The chain recombines TRBV9 with TRBJ2-7, with D unclear. V was pared by 0 bases and J by 0 bases, with 10 bases between. Germline lookup yields CDR1 SGDLS and CDR2 YYNGEE. The CDR3 contains 15 residues. CDR3: CASSVGVGNSYEQYF. The DNA of the CDR3 is TGTGCCAGCAGCGTAGGGGTGGGCAACTCCTACGAGCAGTACTTC.

This chain joins TRBV4-1 and TRBJ1-1; no firm D call. CDR3 size: 15 residues. V was cut by 8 bases and J by 1 base, with 17 bases left in between. Germline assignment: CDR1 MGHRA and CDR2 YSYEKL. The CDR3 DNA reads as TGCGCCAGCCAATACGTGGAGATTTCGAACACTGAAGCTTTCTTT. It specifies CASQYVEISNTEAFF.

With respect to this clone: The sample contains more than one DNA sequence encoding this CDR3. The CDR3 DNA reads as TGCAGCGTTGGGGGCCAAGGCTACGAGCAGTACTTC. This gives the protein CSVGGQGYEQYF. The chain links TRBV29-1 to TRBJ2-7, with a tentative D call TRBD1 (5 bases). CDR1 is SQVTM and CDR2 is ANQGSEA in the germline V gene. V gave up 4 bases and J gave up 3 bases, with 10 bases separating them. The CDR3 has 12 residues.

This clone was detected only a few times. The sample has other DNA sequences that encode this CDR3 too. This sequence joins TRBV5-1 and TRBJ2-5; D not certain. Trimming pared 2 bases from V and 3 bases from J, leaving 2 bases between. CDR3 length: 11 residues. In germline, CDR1 is SGHRS, CDR2 YFSETQ. The DNA for the CDR3 is TGCGCCAGCAGCTTAGAAGAGACCCAGTACTTC. This gives the protein CASSLEETQYF.

This clone was recorded a few times. Other DNA sequences in the sample encode the same CDR3. This chain connects TRBV27 to TRBJ2-1; D remains ambiguous. Germline V gene data show CDR1 as MNHEY and CDR2 as SMNVEV (reference sequence). The CDR3 contains 12 residues. The germline V and J ends were trimmed by 0 bases and 6 bases, with 3 bases remaining between them. The CDR3 DNA reads TGTGCCAGCAGTTTATCGGGCAATGAGCAGTTCTTC. It specifies CASSLSGNEQFF.

The V gene is TRBV6-5, the J gene TRBJ2-6; the D is unclear. The CDR3 loop spans 15 amino acids. Per germline, CDR1 MNHEY and CDR2 SVGAGI. V was shortened by 0 bases and J by 2 bases, with 5 bases between the two germline ends. The CDR3: CASSYSNTGANVLTF. CDR3 in DNA: TGTGCCAGCAGTTACTCGAATACTGGGGCCAACGTCCTGACTTTC.

This chain connects TRBV25-1 to TRBJ2-2; D unclear. Trimming took 5 bases from V and 13 from J, leaving 17 bases between them. CDR1 MGHDK and CDR2 SYGVNS come from the germline V gene. The CDR3 is made up of 13 amino acids. CDR3 DNA: TGTGCCAGCAGTCCAAAGGGCGGCACGGTGCTGTTTTTT. It encodes CASSPKGGTVLFF.

The genes are TRBV11-2 and TRBJ2-7; 11 positions agree with TRBD2. The CDR3 sequence is 19 residues long. Germline lookup yields CDR1 SGHAT and CDR2 FQNNGV. Trimming at V came to 0 bases and at J to 2 bases, leaving 12 bases not matched to a gene. The CDR3 region is CASSLDYRLAGPITYEQYF. CDR3 nucleotide sequence: TGTGCCAGCAGCTTAGATTACCGACTAGCGGGACCGATTACCTACGAGCAGTACTTC.

This clone has a single count. This chain uses TRBV5-1 with TRBJ2-3; D unclear. CDR1 and CDR2 (germline): SGHRS, YFSETQ. This CDR3 is built from 13 residues. Trimming took 5 bases from V and 4 from J, leaving 11 bases between them. CDR3 in DNA: TGCGCCAGCAGTTCGAAGATATCAGATACGCAGTATTTT. Its protein product is CASSSKISDTQYF.

The rearrangement uses TRBV9 and TRBJ2-3; D gene unclear. The germline V gene encodes CDR1 SGDLS and CDR2 YYNGEE. The CDR3 runs 12 residues. Trimming removed 3 bases from V and 6 bases from J, with 8 bases in between. CDR3 residues: CASSATWDTQYF. CDR3 in DNA: TGTGCCAGCAGCGCGACTTGGGATACGCAGTATTTT.

The rearrangement uses TRBV10-2 and TRBJ1-3; D uncertain. The CDR3 sequence is 11 residues long. The V end lost 0 bases, the J end lost 11 bases, and 5 bases lay between the germline ends. CDR1 WSHSY and CDR2 SAAADI come from the germline V gene. CDR3 nucleotide sequence: TGCGCCAGCAGTGAGTCAGGCCCCATATATTTT. It yields the protein CASSESGPIYF.